A single sample gave rise to the 9 T cell receptor beta chains below, sequenced in a study of identical twins. TCRdb independently ran MiXCR on the 5' RACE reads; one entry per CDR3 protein. The top ten hold about 3.6% of the sample, which has about 260,000 distinct CDR3 sequences, roughly 7% seen once. The data also belong to a second study, concerning yellow fever vaccine responses in identical twins.

The sample taken for sequencing was memory (CD45RO+) T cells sorted from blood. All receptors come from a young woman in good health.

This clonotype showed up many times. V and J are TRBV29-1 and TRBJ1-2; 10 bases map to TRBD1. J lost 6 bases, V lost 6 bases, and 16 bases had no gene match. The CDR3 is 16 residues long. Looked up from germline, CDR1 is SQVTM and CDR2 is ANQGSEA. The CDR3 DNA is TGCAGCGTCCTTCCCGGGACAGGGGCATCCTACGATGGCTACACCTTC. Its translation is CSVLPGTGASYDGYTF.

This clonotype was picked up a small number of times. The chain carries TRBV19 and TRBJ2-7, with D maybe TRBD1 (6 bases). This CDR3 spans 14 amino acids. Germline CDR1 LNHDA, CDR2 SQIVND (reference sequence). V shed 7 bases and J shed 3 bases, with 16 bases lying between them. The CDR3 DNA sequence: TGTGCCAGTATCATGGTGGACAGAGTCTACGAGCAGTACGTC. Protein: CASIMVDRVYEQYV.

This clonotype was found many times. This chain links TRBV10-3 with TRBJ2-5; TRBD2 aligns across 8 bases. The V gene end was trimmed by 3 bases and the J gene end by 1 base; junction bases not matched to a gene: 7. This CDR3 contains 16 residues. Germline loops: CDR1 ENHRY, CDR2 SYGVKD. The CDR3 DNA sequence: TGTGCCATCAGTGAAGCCCATACTAGCGGCCAAGAGACCCAGTACTTC. This codes for CAISEAHTSGQETQYF.

This clonotype has more than one count but fewer than ten. The chain carries TRBV7-3 and TRBJ2-1; TRBD1 matches at 8 bases. The germline V gene has CDR1 SGHTA and CDR2 FQGTGA. The CDR3 spans 14 residues. The J segment lost 6 bases and the V segment lost 3 bases, leaving 4 bases of the junction unmatched. The chain's CDR3 is CASSFGQGSNEQFF. The CDR3, as DNA: TGTGCCAGCAGCTTCGGACAGGGCTCCAATGAGCAGTTCTTC.

This clonotype appeared many times. The chain has TRBV5-6 and TRBJ1-2; weak D call: TRBD1 (5 bases). The CDR3 loop spans 14 amino acids. Germline V CDR1 and CDR2: SGHDT, YYEEEE. V was shortened by 0 bases and J by 7 bases, with 13 bases between the two germline ends. In DNA form, the CDR3 reads TGTGCCAGCAGCTTGGCTTCAGGGTCCGGTGGCTACACCTTC. Encoded protein: CASSLASGSGGYTF.

The sample holds a few counts of this clonotype. The chain joins TRBV11-2 to TRBJ2-1; D is unclear. CDR3 size: 13 residues. The V gene's germline CDR1 is SGHAT and CDR2 FQNNGV. The V gene lost 3 bases and the J gene lost 5 bases, with 8 bases spanning the gap. The CDR3 is CASSFGWNNEQFF. In nucleotides, the CDR3 is TGTGCCAGCAGCTTTGGTTGGAACAATGAGCAGTTCTTC.

This clonotype turned up a few times. V gene TRBV6-1 combines with J gene TRBJ1-2, with TRBD1 as a possible D gene (6 bases). This CDR3 is built from 13 residues. The germline V gene encodes CDR1 MNHNS and CDR2 SASEGT. The V gene lost 2 bases and the J gene lost 7 bases, with 11 bases spanning the gap. The CDR3 DNA is TGTGCCAGCAGTGAATTTCCAGGGGCTGGCTACACCTTC. Protein: CASSEFPGAGYTF.

This clonotype was seen repeatedly, ten times or more. The chain recombines TRBV12-3 or TRBV12-4 with TRBJ1-5; D remains unclear. The CDR3 is made up of 15 amino acids. The germline V and J ends were trimmed by 1 base and 0 bases, with 7 bases remaining between them. The CDR3 region has the DNA TGTGCCAGCAGTTTAGGGGGTAATAGCAATCAGCCCCAGCATTTT. Translating gives CASSLGGNSNQPQHF.

This clonotype was detected ten times or more. The V and J genes are TRBV12-3 or TRBV12-4 and TRBJ1-1; no firm D call. This CDR3 has 15 amino acids. V was trimmed by 5 bases and J by 3 bases, leaving 16 bases between them. For the CDR3, the DNA is TGTGCCAGCAGTCTCAGTCAGCGTTTGGACACTGAAGCTTTCTTT. It yields the protein CASSLSQRLDTEAFF.